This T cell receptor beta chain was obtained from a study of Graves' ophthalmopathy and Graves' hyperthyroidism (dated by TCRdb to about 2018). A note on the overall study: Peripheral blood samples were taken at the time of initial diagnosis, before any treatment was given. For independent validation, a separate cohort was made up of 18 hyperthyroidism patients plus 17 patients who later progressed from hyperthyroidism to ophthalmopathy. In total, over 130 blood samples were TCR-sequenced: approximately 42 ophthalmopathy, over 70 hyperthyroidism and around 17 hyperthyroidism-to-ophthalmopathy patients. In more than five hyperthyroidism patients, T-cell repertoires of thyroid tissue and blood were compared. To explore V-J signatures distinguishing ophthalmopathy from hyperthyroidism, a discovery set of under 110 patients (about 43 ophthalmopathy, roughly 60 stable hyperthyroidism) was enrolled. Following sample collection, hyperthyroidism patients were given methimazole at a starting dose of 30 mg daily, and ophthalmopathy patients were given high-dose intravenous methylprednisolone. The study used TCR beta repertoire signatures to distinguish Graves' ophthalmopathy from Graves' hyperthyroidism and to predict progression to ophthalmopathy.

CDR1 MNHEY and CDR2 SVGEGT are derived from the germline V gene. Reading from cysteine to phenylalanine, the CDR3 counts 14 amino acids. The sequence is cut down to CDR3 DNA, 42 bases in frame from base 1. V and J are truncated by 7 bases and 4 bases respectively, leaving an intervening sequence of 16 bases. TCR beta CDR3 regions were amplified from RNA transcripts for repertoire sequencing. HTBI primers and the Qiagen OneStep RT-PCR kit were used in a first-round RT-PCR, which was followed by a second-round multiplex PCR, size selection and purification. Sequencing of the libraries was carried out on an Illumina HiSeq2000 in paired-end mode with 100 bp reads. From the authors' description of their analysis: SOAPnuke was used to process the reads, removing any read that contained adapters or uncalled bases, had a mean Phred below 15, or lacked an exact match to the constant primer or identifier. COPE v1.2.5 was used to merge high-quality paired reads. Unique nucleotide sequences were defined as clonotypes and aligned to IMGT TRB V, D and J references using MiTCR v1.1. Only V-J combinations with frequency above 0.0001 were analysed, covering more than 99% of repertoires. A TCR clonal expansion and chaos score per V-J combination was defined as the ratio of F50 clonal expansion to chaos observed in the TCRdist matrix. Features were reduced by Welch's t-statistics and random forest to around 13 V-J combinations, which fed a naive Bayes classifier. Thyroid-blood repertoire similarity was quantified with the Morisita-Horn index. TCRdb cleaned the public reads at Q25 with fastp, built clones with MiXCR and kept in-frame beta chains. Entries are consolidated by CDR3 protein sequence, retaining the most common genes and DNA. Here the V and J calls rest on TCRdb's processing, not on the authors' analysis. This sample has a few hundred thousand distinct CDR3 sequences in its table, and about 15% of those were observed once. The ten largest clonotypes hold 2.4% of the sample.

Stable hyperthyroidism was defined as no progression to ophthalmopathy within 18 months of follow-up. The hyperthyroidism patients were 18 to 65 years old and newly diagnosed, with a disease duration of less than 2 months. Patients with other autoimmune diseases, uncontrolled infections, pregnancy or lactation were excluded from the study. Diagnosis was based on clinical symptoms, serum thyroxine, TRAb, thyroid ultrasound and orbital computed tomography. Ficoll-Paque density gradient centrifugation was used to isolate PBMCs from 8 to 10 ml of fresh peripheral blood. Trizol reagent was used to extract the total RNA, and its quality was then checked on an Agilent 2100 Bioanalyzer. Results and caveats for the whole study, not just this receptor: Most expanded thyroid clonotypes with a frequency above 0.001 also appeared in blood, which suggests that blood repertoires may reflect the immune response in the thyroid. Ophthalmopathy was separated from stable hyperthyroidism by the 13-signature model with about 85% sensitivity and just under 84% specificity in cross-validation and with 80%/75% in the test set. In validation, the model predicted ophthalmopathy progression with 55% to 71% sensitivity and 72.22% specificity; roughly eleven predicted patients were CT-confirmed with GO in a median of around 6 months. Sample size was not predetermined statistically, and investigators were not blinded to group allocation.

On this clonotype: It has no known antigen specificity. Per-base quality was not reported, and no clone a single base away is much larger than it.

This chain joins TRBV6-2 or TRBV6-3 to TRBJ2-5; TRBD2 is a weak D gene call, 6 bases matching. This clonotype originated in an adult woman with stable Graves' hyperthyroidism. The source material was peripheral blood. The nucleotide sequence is TGTGCCAGCACCACCCGGATGGGGGGAGAGACCCAGTACTTC. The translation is CASTTRMGGETQYF.